This T cell receptor (beta chain) was identified in a study of shared clonotypes between healthy human individuals. Naive CD8 cells comprised CD45RO-negative, CCR7-positively selected cells, excluding terminally differentiated effector memory CD45RA+ cells. TCRdb's copy holds only in-frame clones and misses some; the assay was immunoSEQ multiplex PCR. The table shows about 2 million clones, with about 95% occurring only once. The study, taken as a whole, reports: What rarefaction showed was incomplete sorted-subset sequencing despite large depth. Sampling involved blood alone; tissue repertoires likely differ. Sharing across four donors was highest in naive CD4 (approximately 5%) and lowest in memory CD8 (0.4%).

Notes on this clone: The antigen is not known.

The V end was cut by 3 bases, the J end by 7 bases, with 9 bases between. The V gene's germline CDR1 is LNHDA and CDR2 SQIVND (reference sequence). This CDR3 is built from 12 residues. The sample was naive CD8+ T cells sorted from blood. This clonotype originated in a man younger than 35 in good health. The chain has TRBV19 and TRBJ1-2, with D hard to call. The CDR3 loop is CASSIGGIGYTF. The CDR3 region has the DNA TGTGCCAGTAGTATCGGAGGTATTGGCTACACCTTC.